The 8 T cell receptor beta chains in this list originate from one sample, sequenced in a study of blood T cell repertoires in COVID-19. Assay used: immunoSEQ multiplex PCR; TCRdb lists only in-frame clones, some missing. The table has approximately 82,000 clones, more than 85% seen once. The source material was peripheral blood. Receptors originate from a man between 65 and 79 years old with active or convalescent COVID-19.

The genes are TRBV11-1 and TRBJ2-1; a weak D match, TRBD2 (5 bases). The CDR3 is 15 residues long. The V and J ends lost 3 bases and 4 bases respectively, with 13 bases between them. Germline loops: CDR1 SGHAT, CDR2 FQDESV (reference sequence). The CDR3 bases are TGTGCCAGCAGCTTGGGAGCGTCCCAATACAATGAGCAGTTCTTC. Amino acids: CASSLGASQYNEQFF.

The rearrangement uses TRBV5-1 and TRBJ2-1, with TRBD1 matching 8 bases. The CDR3 is 14 residues long. After removal of 2 bases from V and 5 bases from J, the junction contained 3 bases not matched to a gene. Per the germline V gene, CDR1 is SGHRS and CDR2 is YFSETQ. The CDR3 DNA reads as TGCGCCAGCAGCTTCCGGGACAGGCACAATGAGCAGTTCTTC. Protein sequence: CASSFRDRHNEQFF. Based on the CDR3 plus reference TRBV5-1 and TRBJ2-1, the full variable domain is KAGVTQTPRYLIKTRGQQVTLSCSPISGHRSVSWYQQTPGQGLQFLFEYFSETQRNKGNFPGRFSGRQFSNSRSEMNVSTLELGDSALYLCASSFRDRHNEQFFGPGTRLTVL.

V and J are TRBV19 and TRBJ2-2; 12 bases align to TRBD1. The CDR3 has 16 residues. The V segment lost 10 bases and the J segment 5 bases; nucleotides outside the gene matches: 11. Per the germline V gene, CDR1 is LNHDA and CDR2 is SQIVND (reference sequence). CDR3 protein: CATSRGQGAGTGELFF. The CDR3 region has the DNA TGTGCCACCTCCCGGGGACAGGGGGCAGGGACCGGGGAGCTGTTTTTT. The full variable domain, completed using reference TRBV19 and TRBJ2-2, is DGGITQSPKYLFRKEGQNVTLSCEQNLNHDAMYWYRQDPGQGLRLIYYSQIVNDFQKGDIAEGYSVSREKKESFPLTVTSAQKNPTAFYLCATSRGQGAGTGELFFGEGSRLTVL.

The V call is TRBV5-1, the J call TRBJ2-7; the match to TRBD1 covers 9 bases. Germline V gene sequence: CDR1 SGHRS, CDR2 YFSETQ. The V segment lost 0 bases and the J segment 2 bases; nucleotides outside the gene matches: 3. The CDR3 extends over 15 amino acids. The CDR3 DNA is TGCGCCAGCAGCTTGGGGGGGACAGGGACCTACGAGCAGTACTTC. Protein: CASSLGGTGTYEQYF.

The rearrangement uses TRBV7-8 and TRBJ1-5; D is perhaps TRBD1 (5 bases). Trimming stripped 2 bases from V and 2 bases from J, with 19 bases between. Germline V CDR1 and CDR2: SGHVS, FQNEAQ. The CDR3 is 18 residues long. This CDR3 reads CASSLWGGGRARNQPQHF. The DNA of the CDR3 is TGTGCCAGCAGCTTATGGGGAGGCGGCAGGGCGCGCAATCAGCCCCAGCATTTT.

The rearrangement joins TRBV10-3 to TRBJ2-3; possibly TRBD2 for D (6 bases). The CDR3 runs 16 residues. CDR1 ENHRY and CDR2 SYGVKD come from the germline V gene. The ends were cut back, 0 bases at V and 1 base at J, with 11 bases in the middle. The CDR3 DNA sequence: TGTGCCATCAGTGAGTCCCGACTAGGAGGCACAGATACGCAGTATTTT. It translates to CAISESRLGGTDTQYF.

This chain uses TRBV28 with TRBJ1-3; D gene unclear. CDR3 length: 13 residues. V gave up 10 bases and J gave up 2 bases, with 12 bases separating them. Germline lookup yields CDR1 MDHEN and CDR2 SYDVKM. The CDR3 loop reads CATALEAGNTIYF. DNA of the CDR3: TGTGCCACCGCCCTAGAGGCTGGAAACACCATATATTTT.

J is TRBJ1-6 and V is TRBV29-1; 11 nucleotides agree with TRBD1. CDR3 length equals 11 residues. Germline CDR1 is SQVTM and CDR2 is ANQGSEA. Trimming cost V 6 bases and J 12 bases; bases outside gene matches: 1. CDR3 loop: CSVGQGGPLHF. CDR3 nucleotides: TGCAGCGTGGGACAGGGGGGACCCCTCCACTTT.